This is a list of T cell receptor beta chains from one sample in a study of beta chain features in type 1 diabetes. Sequencing was performed with immunoSEQ multiplex PCR; in TCRdb, only in-frame clones are kept and a portion is missing. The sample holds some 350,000 clones, around 10% seen once. Material for sequencing was central memory CD4+ T cells from blood. The receptors here all came from a man between 25 and 39 years old with type 1 diabetes. The CDR3 runs from the conserved cysteine through the conserved F or W. The order of the fields is J gene, clone size, D gene, V gene, CDR3 DNA, CDR3 protein. The D gene is left open where the match is weak. Part of the rows lack a size; the others show once, few, many or a class for expanded clones.

TRBJ1-5 | . | . | TRBV13 | TGTGCCAGCAGTGAAGTTCGGGGTAGCAATCAGCCCCAGCATTTT | CASSEVRGSNQPQHF
TRBJ1-4 | few | . | TRBV29-1 | TGCAGCGTTGCCAGACAGGAGTCAAATGAAAAACTGTTTTTT | CSVARQESNEKLFF
TRBJ2-6 | few | . | TRBV7-8 | TGTGCCAGCAGCCAGGGTTATAGGAGCTCTGGGGCCAACGTCCTGACTTTC | CASSQGYRSSGANVLTF
TRBJ1-5 | many | . | TRBV18 | TGTGCCAGCTCACCACGGGTTGGCCAGCCCCAGCATTTT | CASSPRVGQPQHF
TRBJ2-7 | few | TRBD1 | TRBV29-1 | TGCAGCGCCGGAGGGGACAGGTGGGACCCCTACGAGCAGTACTTC | CSAGGDRWDPYEQYF
TRBJ2-1 | . | TRBD2 | TRBV7-6 | TGTGCCAGCAGCTCCGGGACTAGCGGGTTTGGTGAGCAGTTCTTC | CASSSGTSGFGEQFF
TRBJ2-7 | . | TRBD1 | TRBV6-6 | TGTGCCAGCAGTTACAGGTTGACAGGGGGATGGGGCGAGCAGTACTTC | CASSYRLTGGWGEQYF
TRBJ2-2 | few | TRBD1 | TRBV19 | TGTGCCAGTAGACAGGGGGCTTGGGTTACCGGGGAGCTGTTTTTT | CASRQGAWVTGELFF
TRBJ1-5 | few | . | TRBV10-3 | TGTGCCAGCAGTCGCCACACCGGGGGCAATCAGCCCCAGCATTTT | CASSRHTGGNQPQHF
TRBJ2-7 | few | TRBD1 | TRBV28 | TGTGCCAGCAGGGGGGCAGGGGGCGCGGGAAACATCTACGAGCAGTACTTC | CASRGAGGAGNIYEQYF
TRBJ1-2 | many | . | TRBV7-9 | TGTGCCAGCAGCCCTAGCGGAGTGGATGGCTACACCTTC | CASSPSGVDGYTF
TRBJ1-4 | few | TRBD1 | TRBV28 | TGTGCCAGCAGCCCTAGGGGGCGAAATGAAAAACTGTTTTTT | CASSPRGRNEKLFF
TRBJ2-5 | few | . | TRBV15 | TGTGCCACCTCCGGACGGGGACAAGAGACCCAGTACTTC | CATSGRGQETQYF
TRBJ2-1 | many | . | TRBV9 | TGTGCCAGCAGCTCCCAGGGGGGGTCCTACAATGAGCAGTTCTTC | CASSSQGGSYNEQFF
TRBJ2-4 | few | . | TRBV7-2 | TGTGCCAGCAGTTCTAACACCTTAGCCAAAAACATTCAGTACTTC | CASSSNTLAKNIQYF
TRBJ1-2 | . | . | TRBV5-1 | TGCGCCAGCAGCTTGGAAGAGACTTGGGGGGGCTACACCTTC | CASSLEETWGGYTF
TRBJ2-2 | . | . | TRBV7-3 | TGTGCCAGCAGCCCCCTTGGGGCCGGGGAGCTGTTTTTT | CASSPLGAGELFF
TRBJ1-2 | few | . | TRBV18 | TGTGCCAGCTCACCAACAGGGACTTCAAATCCCAACTATGGCTACACCTTC | CASSPTGTSNPNYGYTF
TRBJ2-2 | many | TRBD1 | TRBV2 | TGTGCCAGCAGTCCACAGGGGGCGACCGGGGAGCTGTTTTTT | CASSPQGATGELFF
TRBJ1-2 | few | . | TRBV10-3 | TGTGCCAGCACGAAACAGGGAGCGGGCTACACCTTC | CASTKQGAGYTF
TRBJ2-7 | . | . | TRBV18 | TGTGCCAGCTCACCGGTGAGAAGGGCAGCTAGCTCCTACGAGCAGTACTTC | CASSPVRRAASSYEQYF
TRBJ2-1 | few | TRBD2 | TRBV7-2 | TGTGCCAGCAGCGCAGGCGGCACTAGCGGGAGGGCCGGTGAGCAGTTCTTC | CASSAGGTSGRAGEQFF
TRBJ2-1 | few | . | TRBV11-3 | TGTGCCAGCAGCTCCCGGCGGGACGGTGAGCAGTTCTTC | CASSSRRDGEQFF
TRBJ1-3 | . | TRBD1 | TRBV27 | TGTGCCAGCAGTTTGGGGACAGGCCCATCCTCTGGAAACACCATATATTTT | CASSLGTGPSSGNTIYF
TRBJ2-5 | few | . | TRBV6-1 | TGTGCCAGCGGGCCGCAACAAGAGACCCAGTACTTC | CASGPQQETQYF
TRBJ1-1 | . | . | TRBV19 | TGTGCCAGTAGATCTACAGGTATGAACACTGAAGCTTTCTTT | CASRSTGMNTEAFF
TRBJ2-7 | . | . | TRBV4-2 | TGTGCCAGCAGCCAAACGGGACTAGGGGGCTTCGAGCAGTACTTC | CASSQTGLGGFEQYF
TRBJ2-1 | few | . | TRBV7-7 | TGTGCCAGCAGCTCGCAGGGGACTAATGAGCAGTTCTTC | CASSSQGTNEQFF
TRBJ2-7 | few | . | TRBV28 | TGTGCCAGCAGCCAGGGTACCTACGAGCAGTACTTC | CASSQGTYEQYF
TRBJ2-7 | few | . | TRBV6-1 | TGTGCCAGCAGTGGAGGGCAGAGCCTCTACGAGCAGTACTTC | CASSGGQSLYEQYF
TRBJ2-7 | . | TRBD2 | TRBV7-2 | TGTGCCAGCAGCTTGGCGTCTGCGGGAGGGCCGGCCGAGCAGTACTTC | CASSLASAGGPAEQYF
TRBJ2-5 | few | TRBD2 | TRBV6-1 | TGTGCCATCAGTGAGCGGGGACCTCGGTCGAACCAAGAGACCCAGTACTTC | CAISERGPRSNQETQYF
TRBJ1-4 | . | . | TRBV7-9 | TGTGCCAGCAGCTTAGTAGGCAGGGTCGGTGAAAAACTGTTTTTT | CASSLVGRVGEKLFF
TRBJ2-2 | few | . | TRBV6-6 | TGTGCCAGCAGTTACTCGGGCCCCTGGGAGCTGTTTTTT | CASSYSGPWELFF
TRBJ2-5 | . | TRBD2 | TRBV5-1 | TGCGCCAGCAGCGACACTAGCGGGATGGGGGAGACCCAGTACTTC | CASSDTSGMGETQYF
TRBJ2-1 | few | . | TRBV18 | TGTGCCAGCTCACCACCATCTTACAATGAGCAGTTCTTC | CASSPPSYNEQFF
TRBJ2-1 | . | TRBD2 | TRBV28 | TGTGCCAGCAGCCCTGGAGGTAGCGGGAGTTACAATGAGCAGTTCTTC | CASSPGGSGSYNEQFF
TRBJ1-1 | . | TRBD1 | TRBV18 | TGTGCCAGCTCACCATTCGATGGACAGGGAGGGACTGAAGCTTTCTTT | CASSPFDGQGGTEAFF
TRBJ2-6 | . | . | TRBV5-1 | TGCGCCAGCAGCTTGGTTGGTCCTGGGGCCAACGTCCTGACTTTC | CASSLVGPGANVLTF
TRBJ2-1 | few | . | TRBV7-2 | TGTGCCAGCAGCTTTTTGGCGCGTGAGCAGTTCTTC | CASSFLAREQFF
TRBJ2-7 | few | . | TRBV9 | TGTGCCAGCAGCGCCACAGGCTACGAGCAGTACTTC | CASSATGYEQYF
TRBJ1-3 | . | . | TRBV7-8 | TGTGCCAGCAGCCGTCAGGGCGGGTCCGGAAACACCATATATTTT | CASSRQGGSGNTIYF
TRBJ2-7 | few | TRBD1 | TRBV29-1 | TGCAGCGTTGAAGATCGCGGCAGGGGGTTCGTATACGAGCAGTACTTC | CSVEDRGRGFVYEQYF
TRBJ1-1 | few | . | TRBV28 | TGTGCCAGCAGACCTAAGTGGGCAATCACTGAAGCTTTCTTT | CASRPKWAITEAFF
TRBJ2-3 | many | . | TRBV7-9 | TGTGCCAGCAGCTTGTGGGACGGCCTGCAGTATTTT | CASSLWDGLQYF
TRBJ2-7 | few | TRBD1 | TRBV6-1 | TGTGCCAGCAGTCCTAACAGGGGGAGGGAGCAGTACTTC | CASSPNRGREQYF
TRBJ2-3 | few | TRBD2 | TRBV11-2 | TGTGCCAGCAGCTTGCGGGAGGGGGGGGCAGATACGCAGTATTTT | CASSLREGGADTQYF
TRBJ1-5 | few | . | TRBV27 | TGTGCCAGCAGCGGACCTGGACAGCCCCAGCATTTT | CASSGPGQPQHF
TRBJ2-4 | . | . | TRBV6-6 | TGTGCCAGCAGTTACTCGCAGCTAGCCAAAAACATTCAGTACTTC | CASSYSQLAKNIQYF
TRBJ2-1 | . | TRBD2 | TRBV5-4 | TGTGCCAGCAGCCCCAGGGAACTAGCGACCCAGCAGTTCTTC | CASSPRELATQQFF
TRBJ2-2 | . | . | TRBV7-3 | TGTGCCAGCAGCTTAACCGGGAGCGCCGGGGAGCTGTTTTTT | CASSLTGSAGELFF
TRBJ1-1 | many | . | TRBV18 | TGTGCCAGCTCACCACAAGGAACACAGAGCATGAACACTGAAGCTTTCTTT | CASSPQGTQSMNTEAFF
TRBJ2-5 | . | TRBD1 | TRBV7-7 | TGTGCTAGCAGCCTGAACAGGGGGCTTAAGGAGACCCAGTACTTC | CASSLNRGLKETQYF
TRBJ2-1 | . | . | TRBV7-3 | TGTGCCAGCAGCTTAAGACCAGGGGACAATGAGCAGTTCTTC | CASSLRPGDNEQFF
TRBJ1-1 | . | . | TRBV11-3 | TGTGCCAGCAGCTTTGGGGAGGAGCGTGAAGCTTTCTTT | CASSFGEEREAFF
TRBJ1-5 | . | TRBD1 | TRBV25-1 | TGTGCCAGCAGTGAGTCGACAGGGGCCGGGGGCAATCAGCCCCAGCATTTT | CASSESTGAGGNQPQHF
TRBJ2-1 | many | . | TRBV29-1 | TGCAGCGTAAGAATCCAGGGGAATGAGCAGTTCTTC | CSVRIQGNEQFF